Given below is one TCR beta chain in context. Antigen unknown. Here immunoSEQ multiplex PCR was the method, and the copy in TCRdb shows in-frame clones only, minus some. The data show about 200,000 clones, more than 65% seen once. These data come from a study of cytotoxic CD8 clonotypes in ibrutinib-treated CLL. After removal of 6 bases from V and 4 bases from J, the junction contained 9 bases not matched to a gene. Germline loops: CDR1 MNHNY, CDR2 SVGAGI (reference sequence). The CDR3 is 14 residues long. Study conclusions and caveats: There were differences in sampling times between sustained-remission and progressing patients.

V is TRBV6-6 and J is TRBJ2-7, with 7 bases that match TRBD2. The TCR originated in a human donor with chronic lymphocytic leukemia. The material sequenced was PBMCs, taken after 12 months of ibrutinib treatment. The CDR3 nucleotides read TGTGCCAGCAGGACGACTAGCAGCGTATACGAGCAGTACTTC. Translating it yields CASRTTSSVYEQYF.